This T cell receptor beta chain was sequenced during a study of tissue T cells after allogeneic stem cell transplantation. Study-wide context: Tissue samples with histologically apparent lymphocytes on H&E review were prioritized for sequencing.

Comment on this clone: What it binds is not known.

Study-level results: Across patients, clones rarely overlapped, yet motif clusters were shared tissue-specifically.

Germline V lookup: CDR1 MNHEY, CDR2 SVGAGI. Trimming stripped 4 bases from V and 3 bases from J, with 12 bases between. CDR3 length: 15 amino acids. Only in-frame clones appear in the TCRdb table, and some are missing; sequencing was by immunoSEQ multiplex PCR. The sample lists 2,500 to 3,500 clones; under 70% were seen once. Steroid-refractory graft-versus-host disease after allogeneic hematopoietic cell transplant qualified adults for prospective research-autopsy enrollment. Sequencing was performed on jejunal tissue, taken at autopsy. J is TRBJ2-2 and V is TRBV6-5; maybe TRBD2 (6 bases). The origin of this receptor is an older male patient with steroid-refractory graft-versus-host disease after an allogeneic stem cell transplant. The graft donor may account for some of the T cells. For the CDR3, the DNA is TGTGCCAGCAGTTTGGCGGGACCCTACACCGGGGAGCTGTTTTTT. Its translation: CASSLAGPYTGELFF.